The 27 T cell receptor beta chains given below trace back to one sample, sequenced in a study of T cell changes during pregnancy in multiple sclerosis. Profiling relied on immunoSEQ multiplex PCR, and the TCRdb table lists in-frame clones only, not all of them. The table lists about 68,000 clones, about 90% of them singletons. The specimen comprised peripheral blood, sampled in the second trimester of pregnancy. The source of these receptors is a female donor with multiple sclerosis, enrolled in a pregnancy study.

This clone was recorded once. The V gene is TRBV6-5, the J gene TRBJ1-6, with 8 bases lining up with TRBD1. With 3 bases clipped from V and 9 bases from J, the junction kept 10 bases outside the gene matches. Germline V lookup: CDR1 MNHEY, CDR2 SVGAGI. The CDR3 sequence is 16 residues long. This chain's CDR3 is CASSYMGQAGGSPLHF. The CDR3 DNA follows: TGTGCCAGCAGTTATATGGGACAGGCCGGGGGTTCACCCCTCCACTTT.

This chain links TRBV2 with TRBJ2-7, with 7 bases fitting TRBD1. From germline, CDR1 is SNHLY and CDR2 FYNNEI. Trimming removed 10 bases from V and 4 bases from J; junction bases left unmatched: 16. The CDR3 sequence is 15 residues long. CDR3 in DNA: TGTGCCAAAGGGGGACAGTCAGTTATCTTTTACGAGCAGTACTTC. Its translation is CAKGGQSVIFYEQYF.

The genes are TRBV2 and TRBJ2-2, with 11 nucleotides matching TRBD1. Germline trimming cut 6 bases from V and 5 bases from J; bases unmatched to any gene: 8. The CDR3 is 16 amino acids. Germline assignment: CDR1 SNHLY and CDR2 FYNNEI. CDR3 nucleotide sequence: TGTGCCAGCAGCGCGGACAGGGGGCAAAGAACCGGGGAGCTGTTTTTT. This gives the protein CASSADRGQRTGELFF.

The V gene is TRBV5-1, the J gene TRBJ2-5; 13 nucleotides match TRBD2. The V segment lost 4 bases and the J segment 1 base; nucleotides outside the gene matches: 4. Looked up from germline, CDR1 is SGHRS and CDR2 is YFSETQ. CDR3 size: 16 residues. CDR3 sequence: CASSLGLAGIQETQYF. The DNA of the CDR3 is TGCGCCAGCAGCCTGGGACTAGCGGGAATCCAAGAGACCCAGTACTTC.

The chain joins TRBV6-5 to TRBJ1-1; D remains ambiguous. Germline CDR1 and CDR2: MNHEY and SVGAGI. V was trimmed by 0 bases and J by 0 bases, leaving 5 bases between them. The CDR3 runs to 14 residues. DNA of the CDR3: TGTGCCAGCAGTTACTCAGCGATGAACACTGAAGCTTTCTTT. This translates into CASSYSAMNTEAFF.

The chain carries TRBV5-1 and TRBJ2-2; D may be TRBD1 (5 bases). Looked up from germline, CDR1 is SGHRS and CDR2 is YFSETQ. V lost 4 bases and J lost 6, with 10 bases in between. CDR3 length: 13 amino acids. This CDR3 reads CASSQGFPGELFF. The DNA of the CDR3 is TGCGCCAGCAGCCAGGGTTTCCCCGGGGAGCTGTTTTTT.

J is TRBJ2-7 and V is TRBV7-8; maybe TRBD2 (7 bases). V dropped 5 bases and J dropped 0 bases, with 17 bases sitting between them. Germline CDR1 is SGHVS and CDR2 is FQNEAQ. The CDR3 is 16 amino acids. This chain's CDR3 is CASSRGGGGLSYEQYF. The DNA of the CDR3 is TGTGCCAGCAGCCGAGGGGGGGGAGGTCTCTCCTACGAGCAGTACTTC. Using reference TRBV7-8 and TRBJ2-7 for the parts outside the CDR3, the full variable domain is GAGVSQSPRYKVAKRGQDVALRCDPISGHVSLFWYQQALGQGPEFLTYFQNEAQLDKSGLPSDRFFAERPEGSVSTLKIQRTQQEDSAVYLCASSRGGGGLSYEQYFGPGTRLTVT.

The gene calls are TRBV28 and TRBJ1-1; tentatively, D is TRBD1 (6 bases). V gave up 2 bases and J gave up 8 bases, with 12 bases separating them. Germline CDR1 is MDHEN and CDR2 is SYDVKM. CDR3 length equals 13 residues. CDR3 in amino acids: CASSLGGQREAFF. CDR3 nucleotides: TGTGCCAGCAGTTTAGGGGGACAAAGGGAAGCTTTCTTT.

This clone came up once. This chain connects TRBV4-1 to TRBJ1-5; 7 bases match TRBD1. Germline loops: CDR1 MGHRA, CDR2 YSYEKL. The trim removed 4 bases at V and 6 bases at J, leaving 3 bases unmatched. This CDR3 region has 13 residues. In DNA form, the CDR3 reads TGCGCCAGCAGCCGAGGGGACAGTCAGCCCCAGCATTTT. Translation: CASSRGDSQPQHF.

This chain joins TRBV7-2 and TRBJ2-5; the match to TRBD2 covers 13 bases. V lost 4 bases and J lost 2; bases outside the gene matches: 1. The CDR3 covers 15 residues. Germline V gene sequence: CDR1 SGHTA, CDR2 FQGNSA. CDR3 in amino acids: CASSSGLAGQETQYF. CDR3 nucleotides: TGTGCCAGCAGCTCGGGACTAGCGGGACAAGAGACCCAGTACTTC.

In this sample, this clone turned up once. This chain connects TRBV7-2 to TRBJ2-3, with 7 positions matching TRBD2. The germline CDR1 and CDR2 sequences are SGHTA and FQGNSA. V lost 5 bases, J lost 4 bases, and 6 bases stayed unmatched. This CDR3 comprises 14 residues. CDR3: CASSPLSGADTQYF. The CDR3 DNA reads TGTGCCAGCAGCCCGCTCAGCGGGGCAGATACGCAGTATTTT. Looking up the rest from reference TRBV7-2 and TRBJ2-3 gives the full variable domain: GAGVSQSPSNKVTEKGKDVELRCDPISGHTALYWYRQSLGQGLEFLIYFQGNSAPDKSGLPSDRFSAERTGGSVSTLTIQRTQQEDSAVYLCASSPLSGADTQYFGPGTRLTVL.

The CDR3 bases are TGTGCCAGCAGCTTGGGGGGGGGAGGAGAGACCCAGTACTTC. Its protein is CASSLGGGGETQYF. The chain joins TRBV7-2 to TRBJ2-5; 7 bases map to TRBD2. This CDR3 contains 14 residues. The junction had 5 bases not matched to a gene; V was cut back by 3 bases and J by 4 bases. The germline gives CDR1 SGHTA, CDR2 FQGNSA.

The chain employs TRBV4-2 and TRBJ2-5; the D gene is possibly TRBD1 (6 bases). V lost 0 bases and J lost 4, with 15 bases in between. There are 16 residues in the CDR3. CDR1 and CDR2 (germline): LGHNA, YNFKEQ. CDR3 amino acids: CASSQESQGSGETQYF. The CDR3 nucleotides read TGTGCCAGCAGCCAAGAGAGCCAGGGGTCGGGAGAGACCCAGTACTTC.

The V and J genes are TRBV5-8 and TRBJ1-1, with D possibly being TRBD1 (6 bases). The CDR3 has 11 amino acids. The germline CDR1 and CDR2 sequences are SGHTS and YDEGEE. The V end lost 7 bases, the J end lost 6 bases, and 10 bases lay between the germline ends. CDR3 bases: TGTGCCAGCGCCAGGGGATCTGAAGCTTTCTTT. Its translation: CASARGSEAFF.

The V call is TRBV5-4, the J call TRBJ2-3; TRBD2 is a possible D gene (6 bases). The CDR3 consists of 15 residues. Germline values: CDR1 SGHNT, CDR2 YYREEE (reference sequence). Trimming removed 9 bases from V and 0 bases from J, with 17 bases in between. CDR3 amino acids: CATRRGGASTDTQYF. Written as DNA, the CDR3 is TGTGCCACCCGACGGGGCGGGGCTAGCACAGATACGCAGTATTTT.

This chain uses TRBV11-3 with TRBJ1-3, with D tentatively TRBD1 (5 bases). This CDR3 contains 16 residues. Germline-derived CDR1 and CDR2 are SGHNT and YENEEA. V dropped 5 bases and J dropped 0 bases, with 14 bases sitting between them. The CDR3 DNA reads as TGTGCCAGCAGCGACAGACGGACCTCCTCTGGAAACACCATATATTTT. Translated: CASSDRRTSSGNTIYF.

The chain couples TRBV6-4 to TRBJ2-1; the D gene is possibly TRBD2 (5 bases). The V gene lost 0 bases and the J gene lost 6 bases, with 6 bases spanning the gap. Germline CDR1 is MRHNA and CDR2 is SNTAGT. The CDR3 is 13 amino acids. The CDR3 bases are TGTGCCAGCAGTGACTCGAGGGTCAATGAGCAGTTCTTC. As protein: CASSDSRVNEQFF.

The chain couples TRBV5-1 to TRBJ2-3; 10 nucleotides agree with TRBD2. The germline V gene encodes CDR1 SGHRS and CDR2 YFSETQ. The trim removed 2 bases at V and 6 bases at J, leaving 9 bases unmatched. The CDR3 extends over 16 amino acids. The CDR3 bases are TGCGCCAGCAGCTTTGTGAGCGGGGGGGCCGGGGATACGCAGTATTTT. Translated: CASSFVSGGAGDTQYF.

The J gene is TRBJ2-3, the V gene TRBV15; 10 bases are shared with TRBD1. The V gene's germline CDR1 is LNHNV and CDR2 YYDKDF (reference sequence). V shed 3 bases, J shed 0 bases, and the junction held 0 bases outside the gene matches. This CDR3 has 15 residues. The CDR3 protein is CATSRDRGSTDTQYF. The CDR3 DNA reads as TGTGCCACCAGCAGGGACAGGGGGAGCACAGATACGCAGTATTTT.

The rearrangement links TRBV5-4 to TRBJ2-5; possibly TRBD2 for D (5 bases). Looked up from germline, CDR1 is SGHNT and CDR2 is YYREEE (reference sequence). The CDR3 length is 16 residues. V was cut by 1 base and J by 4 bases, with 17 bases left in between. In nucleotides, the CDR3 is TGTGCCAGCAGCTTGTCTGGCGGGCGAGGTGCAGAGACCCAGTACTTC. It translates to CASSLSGGRGAETQYF.

CDR3 protein: CASSEAEPLHF. The DNA of the CDR3 is TGCGCCAGCAGTGAGGCGGAACCCCTCCACTTT. V and J are TRBV10-1 and TRBJ1-6; no reliable D call. The germline gives CDR1 WNHNN, CDR2 SYGVQD (reference sequence). V lost 2 bases, J lost 12 bases, and 5 bases lay in between. The CDR3 is made up of 11 amino acids.

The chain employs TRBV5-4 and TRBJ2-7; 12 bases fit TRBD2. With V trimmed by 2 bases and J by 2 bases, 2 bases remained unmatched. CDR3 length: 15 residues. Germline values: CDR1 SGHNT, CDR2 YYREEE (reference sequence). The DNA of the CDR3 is TGTGCCAGCAGCTTCGGACTAGCGGGGACCTACGAGCAGTACTTC. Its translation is CASSFGLAGTYEQYF. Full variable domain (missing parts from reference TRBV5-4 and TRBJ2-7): ETGVTQSPTHLIKTRGQQVTLRCSSQSGHNTVSWYQQALGQGPQFIFQYYREEENGRGNFPPRFSGLQFPNYSSELNVNALELDDSALYLCASSFGLAGTYEQYFGPGTRLTVT.

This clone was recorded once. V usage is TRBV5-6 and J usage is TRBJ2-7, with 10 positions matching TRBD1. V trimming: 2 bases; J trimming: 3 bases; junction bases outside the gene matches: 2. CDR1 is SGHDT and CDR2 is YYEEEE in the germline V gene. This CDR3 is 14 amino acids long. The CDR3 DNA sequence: TGTGCCAGCAGCTTCGGGACAGGGGTCTACGAGCAGTACTTC. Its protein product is CASSFGTGVYEQYF.

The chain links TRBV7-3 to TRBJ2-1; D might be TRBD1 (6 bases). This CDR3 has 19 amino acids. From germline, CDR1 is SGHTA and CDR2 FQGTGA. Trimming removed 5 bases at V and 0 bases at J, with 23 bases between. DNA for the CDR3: TGTGCCAGCAGCCCAAAGACAGGACGACAAGCCCCCTCCTACAATGAGCAGTTCTTC. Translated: CASSPKTGRQAPSYNEQFF.

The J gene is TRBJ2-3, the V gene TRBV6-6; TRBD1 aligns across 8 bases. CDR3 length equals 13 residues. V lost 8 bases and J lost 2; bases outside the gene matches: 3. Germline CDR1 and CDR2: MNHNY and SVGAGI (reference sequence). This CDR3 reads CASQGAVTDTQYF. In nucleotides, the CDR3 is TGTGCCAGCCAGGGGGCCGTCACAGATACGCAGTATTTT.

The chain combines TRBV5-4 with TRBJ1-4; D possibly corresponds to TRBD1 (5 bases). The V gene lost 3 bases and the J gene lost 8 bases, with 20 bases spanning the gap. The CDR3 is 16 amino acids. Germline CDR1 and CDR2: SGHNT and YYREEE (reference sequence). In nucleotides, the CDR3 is TGTGCCAGCAGCTCCGCTTTGGCAGGGACTCGGGAAAAACTGTTTTTT. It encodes CASSSALAGTREKLFF.

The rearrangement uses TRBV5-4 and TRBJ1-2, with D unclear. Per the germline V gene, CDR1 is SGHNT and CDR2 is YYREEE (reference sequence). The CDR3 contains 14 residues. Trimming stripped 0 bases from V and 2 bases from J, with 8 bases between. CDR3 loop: CASSLAGKNYGYTF. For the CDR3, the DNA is TGTGCCAGCAGCTTGGCCGGGAAGAACTATGGCTACACCTTC.